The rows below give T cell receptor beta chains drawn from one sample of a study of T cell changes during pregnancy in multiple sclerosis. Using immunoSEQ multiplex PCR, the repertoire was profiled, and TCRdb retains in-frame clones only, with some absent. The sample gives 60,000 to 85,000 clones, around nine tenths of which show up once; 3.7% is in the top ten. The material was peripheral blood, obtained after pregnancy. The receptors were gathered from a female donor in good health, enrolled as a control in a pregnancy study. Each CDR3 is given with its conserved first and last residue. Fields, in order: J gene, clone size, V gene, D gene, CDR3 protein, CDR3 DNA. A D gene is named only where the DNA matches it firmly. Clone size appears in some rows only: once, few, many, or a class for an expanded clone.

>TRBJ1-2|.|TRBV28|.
CASSLTAFGGYTF
TGTGCCAGCAGCTTGACGGCGTTCGGGGGCTACACCTTC
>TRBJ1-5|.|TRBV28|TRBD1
CASSSTTGTGNYQPQHF
TGTGCCAGCAGTTCAACCACCGGGACAGGGAATTATCAGCCCCAGCATTTT
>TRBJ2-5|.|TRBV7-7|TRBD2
CASSSNSGGKETQYF
TGTGCCAGCAGCTCCAATAGCGGGGGGAAAGAGACCCAGTACTTC
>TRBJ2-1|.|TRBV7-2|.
CASSLDRDLVFF
TGTGCCAGCAGCTTAGACCGGGATTTGGTGTTCTTC
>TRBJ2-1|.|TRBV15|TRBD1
CATSRVGQGFLEQFF
TGTGCCACCAGCAGAGTGGGACAGGGGTTTCTCGAGCAGTTCTTC
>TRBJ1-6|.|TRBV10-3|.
CAISESKQTNSPLHF
TGTGCCATCAGTGAGTCGAAACAGACCAATTCACCCCTCCACTTT
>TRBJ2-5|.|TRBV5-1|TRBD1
CASSWADRGRETQYF
TGCGCCAGCAGCTGGGCGGACAGGGGGCGAGAGACCCAGTACTTC
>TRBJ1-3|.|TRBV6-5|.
CASSARQFSGNTIYF
TGTGCCAGCAGTGCGCGACAGTTCTCTGGAAACACCATATATTTT
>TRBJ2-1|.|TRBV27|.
CASSYLLTGVSNEQFF
TGTGCCAGCAGTTACTTGTTGACAGGCGTCTCTAATGAGCAGTTCTTC
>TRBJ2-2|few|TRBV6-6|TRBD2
CASRGTSGSGGELFF
TGTGCCAGCAGGGGGACTAGCGGGAGTGGTGGGGAGCTGTTTTTT
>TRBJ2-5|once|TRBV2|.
CASSEFGRSKGETQYF
TGTGCCAGCAGTGAATTTGGGCGCTCAAAGGGGGAGACCCAGTACTTC
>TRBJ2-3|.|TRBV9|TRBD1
CASSDPGQDYDTQYF
TGTGCCAGCAGCGATCCGGGACAGGATTACGATACGCAGTATTTT
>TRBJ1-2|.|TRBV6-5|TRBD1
CASSYRITGGPNGYTF
TGTGCCAGCAGTTACCGTATAACAGGGGGCCCGAATGGCTACACCTTC
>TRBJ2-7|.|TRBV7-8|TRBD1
CASTPGTGSWEQYF
TGTGCCAGCACCCCCGGGACAGGATCCTGGGAGCAGTACTTC
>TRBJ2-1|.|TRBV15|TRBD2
CATSRGLAGAYEQFF
TGTGCCACCAGCAGAGGACTAGCGGGAGCTTACGAGCAGTTCTTC
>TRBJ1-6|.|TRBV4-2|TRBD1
CASSSGGDSPLHF
TGTGCCAGCAGCTCAGGGGGCGATTCACCCCTCCACTTT
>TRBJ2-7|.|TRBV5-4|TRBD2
CASSAPGLPYEQYF
TGTGCCAGCAGCGCACCGGGACTACCCTACGAGCAGTACTTC
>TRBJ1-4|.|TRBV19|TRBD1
CASSQQGANEKLFF
TGTGCCAGTAGTCAACAGGGGGCTAATGAAAAACTGTTTTTT
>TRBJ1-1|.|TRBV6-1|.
CASSDTWAGEAFF
TGTGCCAGCAGTGATACTTGGGCAGGTGAAGCTTTCTTT
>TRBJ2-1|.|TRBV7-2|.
CASSQDRGSDGEQFF
TGTGCCAGCAGCCAGGATAGGGGATCTGACGGTGAGCAGTTCTTC
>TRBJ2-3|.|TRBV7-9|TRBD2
CASRRLAGESADTQYF
TGTGCCAGCAGACGACTAGCGGGAGAGTCCGCAGATACGCAGTATTTT
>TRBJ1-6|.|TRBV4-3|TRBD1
CASSRKTGATYNSPLHF
TGCGCCAGCAGCCGGAAGACAGGGGCTACGTATAATTCACCCCTCCACTTT
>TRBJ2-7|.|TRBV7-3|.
CASSLYRLGAYEQYF
TGTGCCAGCAGCTTATATAGACTAGGAGCCTACGAGCAGTACTTC
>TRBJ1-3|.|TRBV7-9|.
CASSYSTGSSGNTIYF
TGTGCCAGCAGTTACTCCACGGGGAGCTCTGGAAACACCATATATTTT
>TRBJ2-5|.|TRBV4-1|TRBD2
CASSQEWTSGGETQYF
TGCGCCAGCAGCCAAGAATGGACTAGCGGGGGGGAGACCCAGTACTTC
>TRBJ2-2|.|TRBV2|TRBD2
CASRGLVSGGELFF
TGTGCCAGCAGGGGACTAGTATCTGGCGGGGAGCTGTTTTTT
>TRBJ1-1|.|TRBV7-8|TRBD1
CASSFFNSWDRNTEAFF
TGTGCCAGCAGCTTCTTTAATTCTTGGGACAGGAACACTGAAGCTTTCTTT
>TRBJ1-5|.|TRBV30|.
CAWSVRTGPQPQHF
TGTGCCTGGAGTGTACGTACAGGGCCCCAGCCCCAGCATTTT
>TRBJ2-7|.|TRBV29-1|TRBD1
CSVEGAGGPYEQYF
TGCAGCGTTGAGGGGGCAGGGGGACCCTACGAGCAGTACTTC
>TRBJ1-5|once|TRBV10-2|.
CASSESGRGLNFPQHF
TGCGCCAGCAGTGAGTCCGGACGGGGGTTAAATTTCCCCCAGCATTTT
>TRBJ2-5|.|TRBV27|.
CASSSLLDNQETQYF
TGTGCCAGCAGTTCCCTCTTAGACAACCAAGAGACCCAGTACTTC
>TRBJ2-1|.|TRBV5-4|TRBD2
CASRLTSVNEQFF
TGTGCCAGCCGACTTACTAGCGTCAATGAGCAGTTCTTC
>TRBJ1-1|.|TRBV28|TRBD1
CASSFVNRGNTEAFF
TGTGCCAGCAGTTTTGTAAACAGGGGGAACACTGAAGCTTTCTTT
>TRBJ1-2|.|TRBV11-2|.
CASTLAGLGGGSYGYTF
TGTGCCAGCACCCTAGCCGGATTGGGGGGTGGAAGCTATGGCTACACCTTC
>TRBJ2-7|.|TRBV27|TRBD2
CASSSHQLAAYEQYF
TGTGCCAGCAGTTCTCACCAACTAGCGGCCTACGAGCAGTACTTC
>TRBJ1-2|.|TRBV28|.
CASSSPDGGWGYTF
TGTGCCAGCAGTTCACCTGATGGCGGTTGGGGCTACACCTTC
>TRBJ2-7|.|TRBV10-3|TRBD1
CAISESLRTGGEYEQYF
TGTGCCATCAGTGAGTCTCTTCGGACAGGGGGCGAATACGAGCAGTACTTC
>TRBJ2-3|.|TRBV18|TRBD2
CASSSSGLKADTQYF
TGTGCCAGCTCATCTTCGGGACTAAAGGCAGATACGCAGTATTTT
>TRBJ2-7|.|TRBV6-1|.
CASSENRVLDEQYF
TGTGCCAGCAGTGAGAACAGGGTACTGGACGAGCAGTACTTC
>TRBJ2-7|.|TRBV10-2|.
CASSEGRGRSYEQYF
TGCGCCAGCAGTGAGGGAAGAGGGCGTTCCTACGAGCAGTACTTC
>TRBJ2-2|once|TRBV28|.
CASSPGGRGELFF
TGTGCCAGCAGCCCCGGGGGGCGCGGGGAGCTGTTTTTT
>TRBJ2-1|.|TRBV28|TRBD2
CASSFSSGGGVNNEQFF
TGTGCCAGCAGTTTCTCCTCGGGGGGGGGCGTGAACAATGAGCAGTTCTTC